The 16 T cell receptor beta chains listed next were all sequenced from one sample in a study of Tregs in tolerant kidney transplant recipients. Assay: immunoSEQ multiplex PCR; the TCRdb copy retains only in-frame clones and omits some. The table lists approximately 31,000 clones. Here the sequenced sample was CD8+ T cells from blood, taken before the transplant. These receptor sequences come from a human donor who received a combined kidney and bone marrow transplant.

As regards this clone: The read ends 3 residues before the CDR3 terminus; that terminus is restored from the germline J gene. The chain uses TRBV20-1 and TRBJ1-6, with 9 bases matching TRBD1. The germline CDR1 and CDR2 sequences are DFQATT and SNEGSKA (reference sequence). There are 15 residues in the CDR3. V gave up 4 bases and J gave up 5 bases; unmatched junction bases: 6. The CDR3 bases that were read are TGCAGTGCTACATGGACAGGGGCAAATAATTCACCC. It yields the protein CSATWTGANNSP. The full CDR3 protein is CSATWTGANNSPLHF.

CDR3 residues: CASSPGTGDYEQYF. The CDR3 bases that were read are TGTGCCAGCAGCCCCGGGACAGGGGACTACGAG. V gene TRBV7-7 combines with J gene TRBJ2-7; 10 positions match TRBD1. The DNA ends 3 residues before the CDR3 does, and the rest of the CDR3 is filled in from the germline J gene. The germline V gene encodes CDR1 SSHAT and CDR2 FNYEAQ (reference sequence). V was pared by 5 bases and J by 3 bases, with 4 bases of the junction left unmatched. The CDR3 is 14 residues long.

To note about this clone: The read ends 3 residues early relative to the CDR3; the germline J gene fills the gap. The rearrangement joins TRBV7-2 to TRBJ2-7, with TRBD2 matching over 11 bases. After removal of 6 bases from V and 4 bases from J, the junction contained 2 bases not matched to a gene. CDR1 is SGHTA and CDR2 is FQGNSA in the germline V gene. This CDR3 spans 13 amino acids. CDR3 bases read: TGTGCCAGCAGGACTAGCGGGGAATACGAG. It encodes CASRTSGEYE. The whole CDR3 protein reads CASRTSGEYEQYF.

About this clone itself: The sequence runs out 3 residues before the end of the CDR3; the remainder is reconstructed from the germline J gene. V is TRBV19 and J is TRBJ2-2; 8 bases are shared with TRBD2. Germline V gene lookup returns CDR1 LNHDA and CDR2 SQIVND (reference sequence). V lost 1 base to trimming and J lost 6 bases; unmatched junction nucleotides: 19. The CDR3 consists of 20 residues. CDR3 amino acids: CASSIAGGLGTSGSPGELFF. CDR3 DNA (partial): TGTGCCAGTAGTATAGCCGGGGGTTTGGGAACTAGCGGATCCCCCGGGGAG.

The part of the CDR3 DNA that was read is TGTGCCAGCAGTAGCGGCCACAGCTCCTACGAG. Translation: CASSSGHSSYE. The CDR3 in its entirety is CASSSGHSSYEQYF. The genes are TRBV2 and TRBJ2-7; weak D call: TRBD2 (5 bases). The observed sequence ends 3 residues before the CDR3 terminus, with the missing tail filled in from the germline J gene. Germline V gives CDR1 SNHLY, CDR2 FYNNEI. The CDR3 extends over 14 amino acids. Trimming pared 5 bases from V and 0 bases from J, leaving 11 bases between.

Details on this clone: Read data end 3 residues before the CDR3 end; the end is taken from the germline J gene. The chain uses TRBV19 and TRBJ2-3; a weak D match, TRBD1 (6 bases). This CDR3 region has 14 residues. Trimming left V 4 bases short and J 3 bases short, with 11 bases between. Germline values: CDR1 LNHDA, CDR2 SQIVND (reference sequence). The DNA read from the CDR3 is TGTGCCAGTAGTAAGGGGGTTCGGACAGATACG. This translates into CASSKGVRTDT. The entire CDR3 protein reads CASSKGVRTDTQYF.

Comment on this clone: The read gets to within 3 residues of the CDR3 end, and the germline J gene fills in the rest. The chain recombines TRBV7-8 with TRBJ2-7, with 8 bases fitting TRBD1. CDR3 size: 16 residues. Per the germline V gene, CDR1 is SGHVS and CDR2 is FQNEAQ. Losses at the gene ends were 0 bases for V and 3 bases for J; bases not matched to a gene: 7. Incomplete CDR3 DNA: TGTGCCAGCAGCTTAGCGCATAGGACAGGGAACTACGAG. Protein sequence: CASSLAHRTGNYE. The complete CDR3 protein is CASSLAHRTGNYEQYF.

CDR3 sequence reads: CASSLYGLAGGLGGTQYF. The DNA read from the CDR3 is TGTGCCAGCAGCTTATATGGGCTAGCGGGGGGGCTCGGCGGGACC. V usage is TRBV7-6 and J usage is TRBJ2-5, with TRBD2 matching over 12 bases. With the read ending 3 residues before the CDR3 end, the germline J gene is used to fill in that end. With 2 bases clipped from V and 7 bases from J, the junction kept 14 bases outside the gene matches. This CDR3 comprises 18 residues. Germline V CDR1 and CDR2: SGHVS, FNYEAQ. Together with reference TRBV7-6 and TRBJ2-5, the CDR3 gives the full variable domain: GAGVSQSPRYKVTKRGQDVALRCDPISGHVSLYWYRQALGQGPEFLTYFNYEAQQDKSGLPNDRFSAERPEGSISTLTIQRTEQRDSAMYRCASSLYGLAGGLGGTQYFGPGTRLLVL.

To note about this clone: The sequence runs out 3 residues before the end of the CDR3; the remainder is reconstructed from the germline J gene. This chain joins TRBV6-2 or TRBV6-3 and TRBJ2-7; TRBD2 matches at 11 bases. The germline gives CDR1 MNHEY, CDR2 SVGEGT. CDR3 length: 16 amino acids. Losses at the gene ends were 5 bases for V and 2 bases for J; bases not matched to a gene: 8. CDR3 DNA, as far as it was read: TGTGCCAGCAGTCCTTCTAGCGGGAGGACCACCTACGAG. It codes for CASSPSSGRTTYE. The full CDR3 is CASSPSSGRTTYEQYF.

On this clone: From the germline J gene comes the end of the CDR3, since the read stops 3 residues before it. The sample has other DNA sequences that encode this CDR3 too. The chain is built from TRBV7-9 and TRBJ1-5; 7 bases align to TRBD1. The ends lost 5 bases at V and 0 bases at J; junction bases unmatched: 4. The CDR3 spans 15 residues. CDR1 and CDR2 (germline): SEHNR, FQNEAQ (reference sequence). The CDR3 bases that were read are TGTGCCAGCAGCCCGGGACAGTATAGCAATCAGCCC. It codes for CASSPGQYSNQP. The entire CDR3 is CASSPGQYSNQPQHF.

A note on this clone: The read finishes 3 residues shy of the CDR3 end, and the germline J gene is used to complete it. This rearrangement joins TRBV19 to TRBJ2-2, with D maybe TRBD2 (5 bases). Per germline, CDR1 LNHDA and CDR2 SQIVND (reference sequence). CDR3 length: 16 residues. Trimming removed 3 bases from V and 3 bases from J, with 14 bases in between. The part of the CDR3 DNA that was read is TGTGCCAGTAGTATCGGGGTCGGCAGTTACACCGGGGAG. Its translation is CASSIGVGSYTGE. The full-length CDR3 reads as CASSIGVGSYTGELFF.

Points on this clone: The read ends 3 residues shy of where the CDR3 ends; the end is completed using the germline J gene. This chain connects TRBV19 to TRBJ1-2, with D perhaps TRBD1 (6 bases). Per the germline V gene, CDR1 is LNHDA and CDR2 is SQIVND (reference sequence). The CDR3 consists of 15 residues. Trimming took off 5 bases at V and 4 bases at J, with 17 bases between the two ends. Incomplete CDR3 DNA: TGTGCCAGTAGTCCGTTCGGGGGGCCAGGCTATGGC. Protein: CASSPFGGPGYG. The CDR3 as a whole reads CASSPFGGPGYGYTF.

In the case of this clone: The read ends 3 residues early relative to the CDR3; the germline J gene fills the gap. V and J are TRBV7-8 and TRBJ2-1; 12 nucleotides agree with TRBD2. CDR3 length equals 15 residues. The V and J ends lost 3 bases and 7 bases, in that order; junction bases with no gene match: 4. Per the germline V gene, CDR1 is SGHVS and CDR2 is FQNEAQ. CDR3 amino acids: CASSFPGLAGNEQFF. CDR3 DNA, as far as it was read: TGTGCCAGCAGCTTCCCCGGACTAGCGGGGAATGAG.

On this clone: The read halts 3 residues ahead of the CDR3 end, with the missing end drawn from the germline J gene. V and J are TRBV19 and TRBJ1-5; no clear D. V shed 3 bases and J shed 8 bases, with 11 bases lying between them. Germline values: CDR1 LNHDA, CDR2 SQIVND (reference sequence). This CDR3 is 13 amino acids long. The CDR3 bases that were read are TGTGCCAGTAGTATTGGTGGTGCGGAGCCC. Amino acid sequence: CASSIGGAEP. The whole CDR3 sequence reads CASSIGGAEPQHF.

In the case of this clone: The read ends 3 residues before the CDR3 terminus; that terminus is restored from the germline J gene. The gene calls are TRBV7-9 and TRBJ2-7; D is unclear. This CDR3 comprises 13 residues. The ends were cut back, 6 bases at V and 3 bases at J, with 12 bases in the middle. The germline gives CDR1 SEHNR, CDR2 FQNEAQ (reference sequence). CDR3 protein: CASSGPPVYEQYF. The CDR3 bases that were read are TGTGCCAGCAGTGGGCCGCCAGTCTACGAG.

A note on this clone: The read is 3 residues too short to cover the CDR3 end, so that end is filled in from the germline J gene. The chain joins TRBV7-6 to TRBJ2-7; 7 nucleotides match TRBD1. J lost 5 bases, V lost 5 bases, and 9 bases had no gene match. Germline CDR1 and CDR2: SGHVS and FNYEAQ. The CDR3 spans 14 residues. The CDR3 bases that were read are TGTGCCAGCAGCCCACAGGGGTCTGGCCACGAG. Translation: CASSPQGSGHE. The CDR3, in full, reads CASSPQGSGHEQYF.